This TCR beta chain is from a study of cytomegalovirus exposure and HLA in healthy donors. Study-wide findings and caveats: For TCR beta chains, V- and J-gene trimming was later linked to a missense DCLRE1C variant. Many donors shared some public TCRs, even though most TCR sequences were rare.

The PCR employed 60 Vbeta primers together with 13 Jbeta primers. Data came from immunoSEQ multiplex PCR; TCRdb stores just in-frame clones and leaves some out. Of some 180,000 clones listed, just over 75% are singletons. Trimming stripped 1 base from V and 4 bases from J, with 10 bases between. Germline CDR1 is GTSNPN and CDR2 is SVGIG (reference sequence). This CDR3 region has 14 residues. Details on this clone: What it binds is unknown.

The gene calls are TRBV30 and TRBJ1-4; tentative D call: TRBD1 (6 bases). The source is a woman aged 60 to 75 in good health and CMV-seropositive. Sequences were obtained from PBMCs. CDR3 in DNA: TGTGCCTGGAGTGGGACAGATTTTAATGAAAAACTGTTTTTT. This codes for CAWSGTDFNEKLFF.